The 31 T cell receptor beta chains reported below all come from one sample, sequenced in a study of T-cell reconstitution after alpha-beta-depleted transplantation in children. Unique molecular identifiers were incorporated when the TCRbeta library was constructed. TCRdb re-called the PCR reads with MiXCR, one entry per CDR3 protein. The sample includes a few hundred thousand distinct CDR3 sequences, 20% to 30% of them seen just once. Here the sequenced sample was PBMCs, taken before TCRalphabeta/CD19-depleted stem cell transplant. These TCRs come from a boy under three years old with Wiskott-Aldrich syndrome, due to receive a stem cell transplant.

This chain connects TRBV10-3 to TRBJ2-5; 14 bases are shared with TRBD2. Germline V gives CDR1 ENHRY, CDR2 SYGVKD. Losses at the gene ends were 3 bases for V and 5 bases for J; bases not matched to a gene: 2. The CDR3 loop spans 15 amino acids. CDR3 sequence (DNA): TGTGCCATCAGTGACGGGACTAGCGGGAGTGAGACCCAGTACTTC. Translating gives CAISDGTSGSETQYF.

This clonotype appeared a few times. This chain uses TRBV27 with TRBJ2-7; no firm D call. The CDR3 extends over 13 amino acids. The V gene's germline CDR1 is MNHEY and CDR2 SMNVEV (reference sequence). Trimming removed 5 bases at V and 9 bases at J, with 17 bases between. The chain's CDR3 is CASSSTYQTLQYF. The CDR3 coding sequence is TGTGCCAGCAGTAGCACGTACCAGACATTGCAGTACTTC.

This clonotype was observed a handful of times. V is TRBV20-1 and J is TRBJ1-1; D is possibly TRBD1 (5 bases). Trimming removed 0 bases at V and 2 bases at J, with 10 bases between. The V gene's germline CDR1 is DFQATT and CDR2 SNEGSKA (reference sequence). This CDR3 contains 14 residues. CDR3 DNA sequence: TGCAGTGCTAGAGATGTGGGGGAAAACACTGAAGCTTTCTTT. It specifies CSARDVGENTEAFF.

The CDR3 spells CASTPSAYNEQFF. CDR3 DNA sequence: TGTGCCAGCACTCCTAGCGCCTACAATGAGCAGTTCTTC. This chain connects TRBV6-2 or TRBV6-3 to TRBJ2-1; D perhaps matches TRBD2 (6 bases). Germline CDR1 is MNHEY and CDR2 is SVGEGT. Trimming stripped 7 bases from V and 2 bases from J, with 9 bases between. The CDR3 sequence is 13 residues long.

The chain is built from TRBV11-3 and TRBJ2-4; D not resolved. Trimming left V 1 base short and J 5 bases short, with 12 bases between. Germline assignment: CDR1 SGHNT and CDR2 YENEEA. The CDR3 extends over 15 amino acids. CDR3 sequence reads: CASSLVMSAQNIQYF. In DNA form, the CDR3 reads TGTGCCAGCAGCTTAGTTATGTCCGCCCAAAACATTCAGTACTTC.

The V call is TRBV5-1, the J call TRBJ1-1, with no clear D. V lost 2 bases and J 0 bases, leaving 11 bases between the germline ends. Germline V gene sequence: CDR1 SGHRS, CDR2 YFSETQ. This CDR3 has 15 residues. As DNA, the CDR3 is TGCGCCAGCAGCTTCGAGGCAGGCATGAACACTGAAGCTTTCTTT. It yields the protein CASSFEAGMNTEAFF.

This clonotype turned up a few times. V is TRBV5-6 and J is TRBJ2-3, with unresolved D. V lost 5 bases and J 0 bases, leaving 13 bases between the germline ends. The CDR3 sequence is 15 residues long. Looked up from germline, CDR1 is SGHDT and CDR2 is YYEEEE. The CDR3 spells CASSFGPVSTDTQYF. As DNA, the CDR3 is TGTGCCAGCAGTTTTGGACCCGTTAGCACAGATACGCAGTATTTT.

In this sample, this clonotype turned up a few times. Germline is not matched at one junction end, which may reflect a read error. The chain combines TRBV5-1 with TRBJ1-2, with D perhaps matching TRBD1 (5 bases). The V gene's germline CDR1 is SGHRS and CDR2 YFSETQ. The CDR3 is 13 residues long. CDR3 sequence reads: CASSWTTNYGYTF. The CDR3 nucleotides read TGCGCCAGCAGCTGGACAACTAACTATGGCTACACTTTC.

The chain recombines TRBV5-1 with TRBJ2-7; D not resolved. CDR3 size: 14 residues. Germline V gene data show CDR1 as SGHRS and CDR2 as YFSETQ. V was pared by 1 base and J by 5 bases, with 13 bases between. CDR3 amino acids: CASSLSVRTNEQYF. CDR3 in DNA: TGCGCCAGCAGCTTGAGTGTCAGGACGAACGAGCAGTACTTC.

The V gene is TRBV7-9, the J gene TRBJ2-3; D not certain. Trimming left V 0 bases short and J 0 bases short, with 13 bases between. The CDR3 consists of 17 residues. Germline assignment: CDR1 SEHNR and CDR2 FQNEAQ (reference sequence). CDR3 amino acids: CASSLALADSSTDTQYF. CDR3 nucleotide sequence: TGTGCCAGCAGCTTAGCGCTGGCGGATTCTAGCACAGATACGCAGTATTTT.

The V gene is TRBV3-1, the J gene TRBJ2-5; 11 bases align to TRBD1. Germline V gives CDR1 LGHDT, CDR2 YNNKEL (reference sequence). The CDR3 is 15 amino acids. J lost 5 bases, V lost 4 bases, and 6 bases had no gene match. This CDR3 reads CASSLGQGALETQYF. CDR3 coding DNA: TGTGCCAGCAGCCTCGGACAGGGGGCTCTTGAGACCCAGTACTTC.

This clonotype showed up just a few times. The chain carries TRBV12-3 or TRBV12-4 and TRBJ1-5; TRBD1 matches 12 bases. CDR3 size: 14 residues. The ends lost 8 bases at V and 3 bases at J; junction bases unmatched: 2. CDR3 amino acids: CASGDRGPNQPQHF. The CDR3 DNA sequence: TGTGCCAGCGGGGACAGGGGGCCCAATCAGCCCCAGCATTTT.

V gene TRBV7-9 combines with J gene TRBJ1-3; D gene unclear. The CDR3 runs to 12 residues. Germline V gives CDR1 SEHNR, CDR2 FQNEAQ (reference sequence). V lost 4 bases and J 2 bases, leaving 3 bases between the germline ends. CDR3 sequence: CASSSPGNTIYF. The CDR3 DNA follows: TGTGCCAGCAGCTCCCCTGGAAACACCATATATTTT.

This clonotype showed up many times. V and J are TRBV20-1 and TRBJ1-1; D remains ambiguous. This CDR3 has 13 residues. Germline V lookup: CDR1 DFQATT, CDR2 SNEGSKA (reference sequence). Trimming left V 0 bases short and J 1 base short, with 6 bases between. The CDR3 reads CSARDRGNTEAFF. The CDR3 DNA is TGCAGTGCTAGAGATCGGGGGAACACTGAAGCTTTCTTT.

The gene calls are TRBV4-1 and TRBJ2-1; D may be TRBD2 (7 bases). The V gene's germline CDR1 is MGHRA and CDR2 YSYEKL. CDR3 size: 17 residues. V dropped 1 base and J dropped 7 bases, with 20 bases sitting between them. CDR3 protein: CASSQVGRGAFVNEQFF. The CDR3 DNA reads TGCGCCAGCAGCCAAGTAGGTCGGGGGGCCTTCGTGAATGAGCAGTTCTTC.

This clonotype was seen more than once but under ten times. The rearrangement links TRBV20-1 to TRBJ1-3; possible D gene TRBD1, 6 bases. Trimming pared 5 bases from V and 2 bases from J, leaving 13 bases between. This CDR3 has 14 amino acids. CDR1 DFQATT and CDR2 SNEGSKA come from the germline V gene (reference sequence). The CDR3 region is CSAGAAGAGNTIYF. The CDR3 bases are TGCAGTGCTGGAGCCGCAGGGGCTGGAAACACCATATATTTT.

The gene calls are TRBV24-1 and TRBJ2-5; TRBD1 is a possible D gene (7 bases). The length of the CDR3 is 15 residues. Germline V gene lookup returns CDR1 KGHDR and CDR2 SFDVKD. Trimming shortened V by 2 bases and J by 4 bases, and 13 bases separated the two germline ends. This CDR3 reads CATSDSAGQIETQYF. The DNA of the CDR3 is TGTGCCACCAGTGATTCCGCGGGACAGATAGAGACCCAGTACTTC.

The V and J genes are TRBV12-3 or TRBV12-4 and TRBJ2-1, with 10 bases fitting TRBD1. V shed 3 bases and J 8 bases; nucleotides not matched to a gene: 4. The CDR3 covers 14 residues. As DNA, the CDR3 is TGTGCCAGCAGTTTTAGACAGGGGGCCTATGAGCAGTTCTTC. Amino acid sequence: CASSFRQGAYEQFF.

The chain employs TRBV12-3 or TRBV12-4 and TRBJ2-1; TRBD2 matches 12 bases. This CDR3 spans 15 amino acids. V lost 6 bases and J lost 12; bases outside the gene matches: 12. In nucleotides, the CDR3 is TGTGCCAGCAGGACAACTAGCGGGAGGACCTTTGGGCAGTTCTTC. The encoded protein is CASRTTSGRTFGQFF.

The chain carries TRBV25-1 and TRBJ2-7; no clear D. CDR3 length: 13 amino acids. Trimming stripped 1 base from V and 3 bases from J, with 7 bases between. The germline gives CDR1 MGHDK, CDR2 SYGVNS. CDR3 sequence reads: CASSEFNGYEQYF. The CDR3 nucleotides are TGTGCCAGCAGTGAATTTAACGGCTACGAGCAGTACTTC.

This CDR3 reads CASSPRLAGGLYEQYF. For the CDR3, the DNA is TGTGCCAGCAGTCCACGACTAGCGGGAGGCCTTTACGAGCAGTACTTC. The chain recombines TRBV6-1 with TRBJ2-7; TRBD2 matches 13 bases. The germline V gene encodes CDR1 MNHNS and CDR2 SASEGT. The CDR3 contains 16 residues. The ends lost 5 bases at V and 4 bases at J; junction bases unmatched: 8.

This clonotype was recorded many times. The junction departs from the called germline gene at one end, perhaps through a read error. This chain uses TRBV5-1 with TRBJ2-7, with 7 bases lining up with TRBD1. The germline CDR1 and CDR2 sequences are SGHRS and YFSETQ. This CDR3 has 14 residues. The CDR3 region has the DNA TGTGCCAGCAGCTTAGACAGGGTCTCCTACGAGCAGTACTTC. This sequence encodes CASSLDRVSYEQYF.

The CDR3 spells CASSERGARGEKLFF. CDR3 coding DNA: TGTGCCAGCAGCGAGAGGGGGGCCAGGGGTGAAAAACTGTTTTTT. This chain links TRBV9 with TRBJ1-4; D possibly corresponds to TRBD1 (6 bases). Trimming removed 3 bases from V and 7 bases from J, with 16 bases in between. This CDR3 is 15 amino acids long. Germline V lookup: CDR1 SGDLS, CDR2 YYNGEE.

In this sample, this clonotype turned up many times. V and J are TRBV5-1 and TRBJ1-1; D is undetermined. Germline values: CDR1 SGHRS, CDR2 YFSETQ. The CDR3 spans 14 residues. Trimming shortened V by 0 bases and J by 0 bases, and 6 bases separated the two germline ends. CDR3 sequence: CASSLAAMNTEAFF. The CDR3 nucleotides are TGCGCCAGCAGCTTGGCAGCCATGAACACTGAAGCTTTCTTT.

The chain has TRBV24-1 and TRBJ1-1, with D unresolved. The CDR3 sequence is 13 residues long. Germline V lookup: CDR1 KGHDR, CDR2 SFDVKD. V lost 9 bases and J lost 4, with 14 bases in between. CDR3 loop: CATANRGFTEAFF. As DNA, the CDR3 is TGTGCCACCGCAAACCGAGGGTTCACTGAAGCTTTCTTT.

This chain links TRBV12-3 or TRBV12-4 with TRBJ2-2; D could derive from TRBD1 or TRBD2 (5 bases each). V lost 5 bases and J 9 bases, leaving 13 bases between the germline ends. This CDR3 is built from 13 residues. This CDR3 reads CASSASGTRELFF. The CDR3, as DNA: TGTGCCAGCAGTGCGTCAGGGACCCGGGAGCTGTTTTTT.

This clonotype was counted between two and nine times. V and J are TRBV10-3 and TRBJ2-7; 7 positions match TRBD1. Unmatched junction bases numbered 5, after V lost 6 bases and J lost 3 bases. Per germline, CDR1 ENHRY and CDR2 SYGVKD. The CDR3 consists of 13 residues. The CDR3 loop reads CAISLDRDYEQYF. CDR3 DNA sequence: TGTGCCATCAGCCTAGACAGGGACTACGAGCAGTACTTC.

This clonotype has more than one count but fewer than ten. This rearrangement joins TRBV20-1 to TRBJ1-5; maybe TRBD1 (5 bases). The CDR3 consists of 12 residues. The ends were cut back, 6 bases at V and 6 bases at J, with 12 bases in the middle. Per germline, CDR1 DFQATT and CDR2 SNEGSKA (reference sequence). This CDR3 reads CSACLGAQPQHF. For the CDR3, the DNA is TGCAGTGCCTGTTTAGGGGCTCAGCCCCAGCATTTT.

Only a few counts were recorded for this clonotype. The chain links TRBV20-1 to TRBJ2-1; TRBD2 agrees at 8 bases. The CDR3 has 14 residues. CDR1 is DFQATT and CDR2 is SNEGSKA in the germline V gene (reference sequence). The J segment lost 4 bases and the V segment lost 1 base, leaving 3 bases of the junction unmatched. DNA for the CDR3: TGCAGTGCTAGAGGGGGACTAGTATACAATGAGCAGTTCTTC. As protein: CSARGGLVYNEQFF.

The CDR3 DNA reads TGCGCCAGCAGCTCGTTAGGGGGAGCAAGCACAGATACGCAGTATTTT. Translation: CASSSLGGASTDTQYF. The V and J genes are TRBV5-1 and TRBJ2-3, with D possibly matching TRBD1 (6 bases). Germline V gene data show CDR1 as SGHRS and CDR2 as YFSETQ. V gave up 3 bases and J gave up 0 bases, with 14 bases separating them. This CDR3 comprises 16 residues.

This chain connects TRBV5-1 to TRBJ2-5; 15 bases map to TRBD2. Per germline, CDR1 SGHRS and CDR2 YFSETQ. The V and J ends lost 4 bases and 5 bases, in that order; junction bases with no gene match: 12. The CDR3 spans 18 residues. In DNA, the CDR3 is TGCGCCAGCAGCCCAACGCAAGGACTAGCGGGAGGGTATGAGACCCAGTACTTC. It is translated as CASSPTQGLAGGYETQYF.